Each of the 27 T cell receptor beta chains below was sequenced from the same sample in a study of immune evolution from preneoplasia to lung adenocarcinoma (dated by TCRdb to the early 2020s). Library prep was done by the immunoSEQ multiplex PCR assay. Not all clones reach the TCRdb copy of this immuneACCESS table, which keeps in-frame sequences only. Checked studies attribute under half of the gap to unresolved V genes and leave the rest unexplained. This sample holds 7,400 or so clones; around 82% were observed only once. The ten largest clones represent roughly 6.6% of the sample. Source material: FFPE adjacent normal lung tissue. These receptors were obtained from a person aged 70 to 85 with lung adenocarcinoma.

As DNA, the CDR3 is TGTGCCAGTAGCGGGCCCTTCTACGAGCAGTACTTC. It is translated as CASSGPFYEQYF. The chain uses TRBV19 and TRBJ2-7; D call uncertain. This CDR3 is built from 12 residues. With 6 bases removed from V and 3 bases from J, the gap between germline ends came to 9 bases. Germline V lookup: CDR1 LNHDA, CDR2 SQIVND (reference sequence).

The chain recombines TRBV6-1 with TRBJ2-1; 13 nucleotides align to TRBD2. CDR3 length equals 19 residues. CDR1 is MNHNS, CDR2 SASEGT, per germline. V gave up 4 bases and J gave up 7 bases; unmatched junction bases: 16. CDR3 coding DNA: TGTGCCAGCAGTGCGGGGACAGGGGGGGGACTAGCGGGAACTAATGAGCAGTTCTTC. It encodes CASSAGTGGGLAGTNEQFF.

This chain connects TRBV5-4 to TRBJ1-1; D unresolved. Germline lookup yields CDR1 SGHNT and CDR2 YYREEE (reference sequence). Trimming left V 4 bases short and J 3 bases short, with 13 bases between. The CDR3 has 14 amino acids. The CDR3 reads CASSRVDTDTEAFF. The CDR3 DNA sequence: TGTGCCAGCAGCCGGGTGGATACAGACACTGAAGCTTTCTTT.

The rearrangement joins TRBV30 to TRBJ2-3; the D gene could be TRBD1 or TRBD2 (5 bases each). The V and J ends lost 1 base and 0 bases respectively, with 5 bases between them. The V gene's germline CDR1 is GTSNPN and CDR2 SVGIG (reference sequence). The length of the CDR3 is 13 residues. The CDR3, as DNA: TGTGCCTGGAGTGGGGGGAGCACAGATACGCAGTATTTT. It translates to CAWSGGSTDTQYF.

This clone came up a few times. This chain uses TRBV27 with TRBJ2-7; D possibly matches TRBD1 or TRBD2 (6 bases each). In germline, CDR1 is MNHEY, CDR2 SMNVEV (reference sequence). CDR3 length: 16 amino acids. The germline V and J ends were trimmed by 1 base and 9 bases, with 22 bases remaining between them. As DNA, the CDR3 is TGTGCCAGCAGTTTATATGGAGGGGGACTGACACGGGGGCAGTACTTC. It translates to CASSLYGGGLTRGQYF.

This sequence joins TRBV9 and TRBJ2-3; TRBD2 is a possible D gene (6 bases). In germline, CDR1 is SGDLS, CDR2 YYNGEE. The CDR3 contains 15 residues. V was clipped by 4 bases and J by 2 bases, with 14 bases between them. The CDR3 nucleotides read TGTGCCAGCAGCACCACGGGACTGCACACAGATACGCAGTATTTT. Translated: CASSTTGLHTDTQYF.

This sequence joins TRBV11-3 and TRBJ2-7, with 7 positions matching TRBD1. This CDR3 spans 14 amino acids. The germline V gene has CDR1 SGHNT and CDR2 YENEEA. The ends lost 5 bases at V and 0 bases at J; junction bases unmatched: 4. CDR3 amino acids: CASSQAGGSYEQYF. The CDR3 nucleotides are TGTGCCAGCAGCCAGGCAGGGGGCTCCTACGAGCAGTACTTC.

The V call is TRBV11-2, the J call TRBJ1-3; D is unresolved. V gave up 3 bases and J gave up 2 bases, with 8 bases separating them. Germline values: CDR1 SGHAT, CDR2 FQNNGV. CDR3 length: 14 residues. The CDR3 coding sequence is TGTGCCAGCAGCTTCTCGGCCGCTGGAAACACCATATATTTT. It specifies CASSFSAAGNTIYF. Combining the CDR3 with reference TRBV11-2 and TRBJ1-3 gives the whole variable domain EAGVAQSPRYKIIEKRQSVAFWCNPISGHATLYWYQQILGQGPKLLIQFQNNGVVDDSQLPKDRFSAERLKGVDSTLKIQPAKLEDSAVYLCASSFSAAGNTIYFGEGSWLTVV.

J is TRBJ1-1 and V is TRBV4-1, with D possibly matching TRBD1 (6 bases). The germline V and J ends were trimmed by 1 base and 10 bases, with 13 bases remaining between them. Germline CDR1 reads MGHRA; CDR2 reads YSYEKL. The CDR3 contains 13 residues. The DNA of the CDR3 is TGCGCCAGCAGCCAAGGAGGGGGGCGAGGAGCTTTCTTT. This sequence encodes CASSQGGGRGAFF.

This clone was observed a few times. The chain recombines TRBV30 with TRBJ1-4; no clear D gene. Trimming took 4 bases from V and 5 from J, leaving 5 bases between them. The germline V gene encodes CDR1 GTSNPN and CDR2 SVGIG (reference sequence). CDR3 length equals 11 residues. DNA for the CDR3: TGTGCCTGGAAGGGAAATGAAAAACTGTTTTTT. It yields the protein CAWKGNEKLFF.

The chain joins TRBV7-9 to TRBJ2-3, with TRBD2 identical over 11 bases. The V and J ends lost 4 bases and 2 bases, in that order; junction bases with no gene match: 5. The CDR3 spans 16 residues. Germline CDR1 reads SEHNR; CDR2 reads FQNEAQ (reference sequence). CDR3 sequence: CASSSTSGGSTDTQYF. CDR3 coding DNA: TGTGCCAGCAGCTCTACTAGCGGGGGCTCCACAGATACGCAGTATTTT.

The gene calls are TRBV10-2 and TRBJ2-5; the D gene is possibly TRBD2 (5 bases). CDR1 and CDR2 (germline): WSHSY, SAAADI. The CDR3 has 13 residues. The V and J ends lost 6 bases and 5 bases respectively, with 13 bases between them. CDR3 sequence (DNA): TGCGCCAGCAGACCTCGGGGTGGGGAGACCCAGTACTTC. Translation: CASRPRGGETQYF.

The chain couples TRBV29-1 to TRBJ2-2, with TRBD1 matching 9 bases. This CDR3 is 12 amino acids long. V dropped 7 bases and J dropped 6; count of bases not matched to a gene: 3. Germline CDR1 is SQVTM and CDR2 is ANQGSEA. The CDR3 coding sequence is TGCAGCGGGAGACAGGGGGCCGGGGAGCTGTTTTTT. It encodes CSGRQGAGELFF.

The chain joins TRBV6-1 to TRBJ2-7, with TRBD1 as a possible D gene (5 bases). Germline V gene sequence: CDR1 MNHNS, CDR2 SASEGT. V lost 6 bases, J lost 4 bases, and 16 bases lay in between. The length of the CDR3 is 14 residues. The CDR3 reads CASSENRLLYEQYF. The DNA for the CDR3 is TGTGCCAGCAGCGAGAACAGGTTGTTGTACGAGCAGTACTTC.

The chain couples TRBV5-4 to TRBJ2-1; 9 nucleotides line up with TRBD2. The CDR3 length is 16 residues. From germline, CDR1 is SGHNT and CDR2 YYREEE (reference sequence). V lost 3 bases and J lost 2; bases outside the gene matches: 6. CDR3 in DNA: TGTGCCAGCAGCTCCCCTCTAGCGGGGCCCTACAATGAGCAGTTCTTC. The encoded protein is CASSSPLAGPYNEQFF.

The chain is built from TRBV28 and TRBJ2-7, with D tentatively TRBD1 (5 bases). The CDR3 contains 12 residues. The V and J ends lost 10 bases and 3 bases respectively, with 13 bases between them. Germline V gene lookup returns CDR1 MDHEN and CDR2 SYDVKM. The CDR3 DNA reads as TGTGCCACCCAGGGTCCAGTCTACGAGCAGTACTTC. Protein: CATQGPVYEQYF.

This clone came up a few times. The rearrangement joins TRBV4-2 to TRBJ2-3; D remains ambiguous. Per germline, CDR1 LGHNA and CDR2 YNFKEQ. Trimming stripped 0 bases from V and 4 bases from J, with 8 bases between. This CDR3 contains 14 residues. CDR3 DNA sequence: TGTGCCAGCAGCCAAGAATCGTGGGCAGATACGCAGTATTTT. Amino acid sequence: CASSQESWADTQYF.

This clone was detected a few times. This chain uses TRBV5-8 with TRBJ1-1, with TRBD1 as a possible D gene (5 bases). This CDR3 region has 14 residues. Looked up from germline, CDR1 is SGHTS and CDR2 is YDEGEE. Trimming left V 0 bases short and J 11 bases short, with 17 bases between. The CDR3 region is CASSLDGAALDAFF. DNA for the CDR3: TGTGCCAGCAGCTTGGATGGGGCGGCGTTGGATGCTTTCTTT.

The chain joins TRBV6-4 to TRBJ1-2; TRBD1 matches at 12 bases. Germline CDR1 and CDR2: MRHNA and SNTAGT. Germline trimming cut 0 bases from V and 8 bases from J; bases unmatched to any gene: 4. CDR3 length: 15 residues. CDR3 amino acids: CASSDSGTGGEGYTF. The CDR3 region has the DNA TGTGCCAGCAGTGACTCGGGGACAGGGGGCGAAGGCTACACCTTC.

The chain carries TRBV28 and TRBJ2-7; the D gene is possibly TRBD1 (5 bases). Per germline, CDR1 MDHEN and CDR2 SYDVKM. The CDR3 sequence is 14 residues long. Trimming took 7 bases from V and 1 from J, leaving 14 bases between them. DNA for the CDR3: TGTGCCAGCACCATCAGACAGAAATCCTACGAGCAGTACTTC. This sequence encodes CASTIRQKSYEQYF.

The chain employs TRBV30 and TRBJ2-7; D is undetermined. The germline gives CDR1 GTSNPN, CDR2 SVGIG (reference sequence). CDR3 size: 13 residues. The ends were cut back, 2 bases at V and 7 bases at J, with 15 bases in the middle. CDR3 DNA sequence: TGTGCCTGGAGTCTAATAGACGGTGGGGAGCAGTACTTC. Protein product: CAWSLIDGGEQYF.

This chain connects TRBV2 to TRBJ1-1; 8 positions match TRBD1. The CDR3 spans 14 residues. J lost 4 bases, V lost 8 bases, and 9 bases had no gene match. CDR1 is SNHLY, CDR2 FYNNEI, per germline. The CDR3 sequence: CASYRRGHRTEAFF. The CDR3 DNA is TGTGCCAGCTACCGCAGGGGGCATCGCACTGAAGCTTTCTTT.

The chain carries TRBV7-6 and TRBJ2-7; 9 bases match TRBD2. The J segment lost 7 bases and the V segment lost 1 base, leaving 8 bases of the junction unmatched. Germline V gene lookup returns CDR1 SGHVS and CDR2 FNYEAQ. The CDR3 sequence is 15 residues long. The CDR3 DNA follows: TGTGCCAGCAGCTTAGAGGCGGGGGGGCCGGGAGAGCAGTACTTC. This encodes CASSLEAGGPGEQYF.

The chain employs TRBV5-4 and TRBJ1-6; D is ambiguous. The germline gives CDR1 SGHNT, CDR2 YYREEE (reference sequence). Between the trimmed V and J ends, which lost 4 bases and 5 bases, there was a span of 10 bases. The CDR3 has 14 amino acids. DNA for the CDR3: TGTGCCAGCAGCGCGGAGTACGATAATTCACCCCTCCACTTT. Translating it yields CASSAEYDNSPLHF.

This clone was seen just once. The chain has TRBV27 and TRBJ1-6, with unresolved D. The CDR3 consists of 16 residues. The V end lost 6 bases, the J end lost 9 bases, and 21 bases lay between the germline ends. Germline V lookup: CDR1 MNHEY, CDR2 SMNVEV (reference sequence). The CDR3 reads CASSLSIDLPGSPLHF. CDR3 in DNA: TGTGCCAGCAGCCTCTCGATCGACTTACCGGGTTCACCCCTCCACTTT.

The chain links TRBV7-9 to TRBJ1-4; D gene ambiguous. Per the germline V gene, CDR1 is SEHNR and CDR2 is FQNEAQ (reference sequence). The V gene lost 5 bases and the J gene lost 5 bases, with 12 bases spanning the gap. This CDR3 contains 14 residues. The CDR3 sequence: CASSPRTSNEKLFF. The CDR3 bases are TGTGCCAGCAGCCCCCGGACCTCAAATGAAAAACTGTTTTTT.

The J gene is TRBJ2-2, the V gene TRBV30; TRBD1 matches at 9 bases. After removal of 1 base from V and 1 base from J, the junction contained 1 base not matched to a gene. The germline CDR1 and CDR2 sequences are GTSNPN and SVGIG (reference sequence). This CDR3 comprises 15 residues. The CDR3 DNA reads TGTGCCTGGAGTGCGGGACAGGGGAACACCGGGGAGCTGTTTTTT. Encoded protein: CAWSAGQGNTGELFF.